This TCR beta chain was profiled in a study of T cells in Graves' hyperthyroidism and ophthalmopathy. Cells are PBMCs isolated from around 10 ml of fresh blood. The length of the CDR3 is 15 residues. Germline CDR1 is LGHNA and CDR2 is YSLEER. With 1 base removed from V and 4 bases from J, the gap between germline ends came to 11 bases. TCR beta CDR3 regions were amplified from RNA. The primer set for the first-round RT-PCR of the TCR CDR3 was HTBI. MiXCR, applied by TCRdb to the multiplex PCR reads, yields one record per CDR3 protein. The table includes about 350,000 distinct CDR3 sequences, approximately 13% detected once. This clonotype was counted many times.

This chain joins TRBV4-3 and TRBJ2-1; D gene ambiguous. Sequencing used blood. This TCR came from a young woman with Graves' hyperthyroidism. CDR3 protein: CASSQAGVRYNEQFF. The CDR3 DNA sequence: TGCGCCAGCAGCCAAGCGGGTGTTAGGTACAATGAGCAGTTCTTC.